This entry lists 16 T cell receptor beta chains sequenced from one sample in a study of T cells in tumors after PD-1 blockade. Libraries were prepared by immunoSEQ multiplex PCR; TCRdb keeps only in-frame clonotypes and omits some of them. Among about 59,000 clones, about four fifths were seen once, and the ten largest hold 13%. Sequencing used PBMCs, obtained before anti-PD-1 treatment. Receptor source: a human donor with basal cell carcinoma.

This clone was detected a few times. CDR3 coding DNA: TGTGCCAGCAGTTTACAGGGGCAAACTGAAGCTTTCTTT. Its translation: CASSLQGQTEAFF. The genes are TRBV12-3 or TRBV12-4 and TRBJ1-1; the D gene is possibly TRBD1 (6 bases). Trimming cost V 2 bases and J 5 bases, with 9 bases left between them. This CDR3 has 13 amino acids.

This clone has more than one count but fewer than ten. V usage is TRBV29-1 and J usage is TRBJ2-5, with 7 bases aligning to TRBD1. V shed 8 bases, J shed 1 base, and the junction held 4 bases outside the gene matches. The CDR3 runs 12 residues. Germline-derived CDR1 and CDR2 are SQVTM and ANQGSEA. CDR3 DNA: TGCAGCTTACGGACAGGCCAAGAGACCCAGTACTTC. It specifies CSLRTGQETQYF.

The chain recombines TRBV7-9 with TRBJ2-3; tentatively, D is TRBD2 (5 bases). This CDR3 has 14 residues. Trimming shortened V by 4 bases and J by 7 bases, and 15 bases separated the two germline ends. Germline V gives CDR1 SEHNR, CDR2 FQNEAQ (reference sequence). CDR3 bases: TGTGCCAGCAGCTCCAGTTGGGGAGCAAATACGCAGTATTTT. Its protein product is CASSSSWGANTQYF.

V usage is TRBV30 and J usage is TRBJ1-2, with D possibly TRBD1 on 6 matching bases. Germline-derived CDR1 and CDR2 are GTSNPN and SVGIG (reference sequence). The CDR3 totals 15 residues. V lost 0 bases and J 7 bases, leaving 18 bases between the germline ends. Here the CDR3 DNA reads TGTGCCTGGAGTGTACACAGGGTGATTCTTCGTGGCTACACCTTC. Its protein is CAWSVHRVILRGYTF.

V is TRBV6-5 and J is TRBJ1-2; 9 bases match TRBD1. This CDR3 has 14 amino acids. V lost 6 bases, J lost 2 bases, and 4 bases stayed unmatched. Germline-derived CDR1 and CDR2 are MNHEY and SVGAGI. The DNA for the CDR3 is TGTGCCAGCAGCCGGGACAGGGACAACTATGGCTACACCTTC. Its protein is CASSRDRDNYGYTF.

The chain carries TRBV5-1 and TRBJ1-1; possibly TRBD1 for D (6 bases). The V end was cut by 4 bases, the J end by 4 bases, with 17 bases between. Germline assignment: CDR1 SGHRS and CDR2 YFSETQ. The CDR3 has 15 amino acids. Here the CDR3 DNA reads TGCGCCAGCAGCCCAAGGGAGGACAGAGTCACTGAAGCTTTCTTT. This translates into CASSPREDRVTEAFF.

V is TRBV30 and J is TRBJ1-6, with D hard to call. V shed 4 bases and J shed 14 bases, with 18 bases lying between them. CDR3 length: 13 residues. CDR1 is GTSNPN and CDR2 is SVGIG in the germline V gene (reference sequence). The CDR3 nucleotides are TGTGCCTGGAAGACCGACCGTCGAGTGGCCCTCCACTTT. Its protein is CAWKTDRRVALHF.

The CDR3 DNA is TGCGCCAGCACCCTCTCAACAGGGGGTAGGCTTAATTCACCCCTCCACTTT. It translates to CASTLSTGGRLNSPLHF. V gene TRBV10-2 combines with J gene TRBJ1-6; 8 nucleotides align to TRBD1. The CDR3 length is 17 residues. J was trimmed by 6 bases and V by 7 bases; bases with no gene match: 14. CDR1 WSHSY and CDR2 SAAADI come from the germline V gene.

This CDR3 is CASSLNWQVPGELFF. The CDR3 DNA follows: TGTGCCAGCAGCCTAAATTGGCAGGTCCCCGGGGAGCTGTTTTTT. The rearrangement links TRBV7-9 to TRBJ2-2; no clear D gene. From germline, CDR1 is SEHNR and CDR2 FQNEAQ (reference sequence). The CDR3 extends over 15 amino acids. Trimming stripped 5 bases from V and 6 bases from J, with 16 bases between.

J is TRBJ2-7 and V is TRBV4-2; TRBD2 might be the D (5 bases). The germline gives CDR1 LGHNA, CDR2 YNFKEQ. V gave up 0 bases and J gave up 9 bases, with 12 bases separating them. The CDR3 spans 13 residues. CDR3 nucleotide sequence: TGTGCCAGCAGCCAAGAAGAGGGTACAGTGCAGTACTTC. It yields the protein CASSQEEGTVQYF.

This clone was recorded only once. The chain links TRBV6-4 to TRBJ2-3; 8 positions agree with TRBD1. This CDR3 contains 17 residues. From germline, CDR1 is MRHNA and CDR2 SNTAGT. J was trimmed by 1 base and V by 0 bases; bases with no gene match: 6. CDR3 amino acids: CASSDSSSGQGTDTQYF. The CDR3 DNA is TGTGCCAGCAGTGACTCGAGTTCGGGACAGGGCACAGATACGCAGTATTTT.

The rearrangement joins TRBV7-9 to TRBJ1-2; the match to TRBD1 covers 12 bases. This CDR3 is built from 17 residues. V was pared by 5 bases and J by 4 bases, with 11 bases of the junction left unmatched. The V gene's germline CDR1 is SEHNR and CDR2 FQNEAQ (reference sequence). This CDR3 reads CASSITGTGGPFYGYTF. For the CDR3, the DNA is TGTGCCAGCAGCATTACCGGGACAGGGGGCCCATTCTATGGCTACACCTTC.

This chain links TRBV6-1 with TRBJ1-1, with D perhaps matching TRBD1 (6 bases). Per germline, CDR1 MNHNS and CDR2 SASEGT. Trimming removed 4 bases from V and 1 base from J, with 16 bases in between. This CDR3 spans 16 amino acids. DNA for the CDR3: TGTGCCAGCAGTGCTGGAGGGGGGGCTAGGAACACTGAAGCTTTCTTT. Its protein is CASSAGGGARNTEAFF.

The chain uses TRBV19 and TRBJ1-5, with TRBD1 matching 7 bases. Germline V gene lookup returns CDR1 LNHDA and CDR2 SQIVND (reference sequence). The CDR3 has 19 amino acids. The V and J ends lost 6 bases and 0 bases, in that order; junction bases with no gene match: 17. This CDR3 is CASRSWVDRASYSNQPQHF. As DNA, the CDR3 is TGTGCCAGTAGGAGCTGGGTCGACAGGGCCTCTTATAGCAATCAGCCCCAGCATTTT.

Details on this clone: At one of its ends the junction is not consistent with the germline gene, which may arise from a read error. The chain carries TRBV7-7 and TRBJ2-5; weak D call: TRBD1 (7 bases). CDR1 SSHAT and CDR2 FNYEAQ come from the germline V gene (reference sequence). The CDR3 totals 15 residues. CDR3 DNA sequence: TGTGCTAGCAGCTTAGGAGGGGGCAAGAGAGAGACCCAGTACTTC. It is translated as CASSLGGGKRETQYF. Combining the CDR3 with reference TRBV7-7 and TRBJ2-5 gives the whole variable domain GAGVSQSPRYKVTKRGQDVTLRCDPISSHATLYWYQQALGQGPEFLTYFNYEAQPDKSGLPSDRFSAERPEGSISTLTIQRTEQRDSAMYRCASSLGGGKRETQYFGPGTRLLVL.

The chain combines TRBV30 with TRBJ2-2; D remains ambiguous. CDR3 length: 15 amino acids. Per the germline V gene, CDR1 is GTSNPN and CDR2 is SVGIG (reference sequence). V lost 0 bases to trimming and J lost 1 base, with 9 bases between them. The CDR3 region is CAWSVVGRNTGELFF. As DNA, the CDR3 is TGTGCCTGGAGTGTAGTCGGGCGGAACACCGGGGAGCTGTTTTTT.